Listed here are 30 T cell receptor beta chains from one sample, sequenced in a study of cytomegalovirus exposure and HLA in healthy donors. Vbeta (60) and Jbeta (13) primers were used in the PCR. Clones were sequenced by immunoSEQ multiplex PCR, and TCRdb holds only the in-frame ones, with some missing. In the table there are 100,000 to 150,000 clones, around 83% of which are singletons. Sequenced: PBMCs. The receptor set was obtained from a girl aged 2 to 9 in good health and CMV-seronegative.

The chain carries TRBV25-1 and TRBJ2-7, with 11 bases identical to TRBD2. V shed 5 bases, J shed 3 bases, and the junction held 15 bases outside the gene matches. Germline assignment: CDR1 MGHDK and CDR2 SYGVNS. The CDR3 extends over 18 amino acids. The CDR3 coding sequence is TGTGCCAGCAGTTCCGACGGAGAAACTAGCGGGGGTTACTACGAGCAGTACTTC. Its protein product is CASSSDGETSGGYYEQYF.

The chain employs TRBV4-3 and TRBJ2-3, with D possibly matching TRBD2 (7 bases). The CDR3 runs 15 residues. CDR1 is LGHNA, CDR2 YSLEER, per germline. V was cut by 0 bases and J by 10 bases, with 17 bases left in between. The CDR3 is CASSQEGGLGLSQYF. The CDR3 DNA reads as TGCGCCAGCAGCCAAGAGGGGGGGCTAGGACTATCGCAGTATTTT.

V is TRBV7-2 and J is TRBJ2-7; D possibly corresponds to TRBD1 (6 bases). The CDR3 has 14 amino acids. With 4 bases removed from V and 2 bases from J, the gap between germline ends came to 12 bases. Germline CDR1 is SGHTA and CDR2 is FQGNSA. The CDR3 reads CASSSDTGPYEQYF. The CDR3, as DNA: TGTGCCAGCAGCTCCGATACAGGGCCCTACGAGCAGTACTTC.

Notes on this clone: The same CDR3 can be traced to other DNA sequences in this sample. This sequence joins TRBV7-9 and TRBJ2-7, with 10 bases matching TRBD1. The CDR3 spans 15 residues. Trimming removed 6 bases from V and 4 bases from J; junction bases left unmatched: 9. Germline V gene lookup returns CDR1 SEHNR and CDR2 FQNEAQ (reference sequence). The CDR3 reads CASSSPGQGSYEQYF. In nucleotides, the CDR3 is TGTGCCAGCAGTTCGCCGGGACAGGGGAGTTACGAGCAGTACTTC. Full variable domain (missing parts from reference TRBV7-9 and TRBJ2-7): DTGVSQNPRHKITKRGQNVTFRCDPISEHNRLYWYRQTLGQGPEFLTYFQNEAQLEKSRLLSDRFSAERPKGSFSTLEIQRTEQGDSAMYLCASSSPGQGSYEQYFGPGTRLTVT.

This rearrangement joins TRBV6-1 to TRBJ1-4; 8 bases line up with TRBD1. Germline trimming cut 2 bases from V and 5 bases from J; bases unmatched to any gene: 10. The length of the CDR3 is 17 residues. The germline V gene has CDR1 MNHNS and CDR2 SASEGT. CDR3 protein: CASSEIAGGGGNEKLFF. The CDR3 bases are TGTGCCAGCAGTGAAATTGCAGGGGGCGGAGGGAATGAAAAACTGTTTTTT.

This chain uses TRBV13 with TRBJ2-3, with a tentative D call TRBD1 (5 bases). The CDR3 contains 15 residues. The ends were cut back, 4 bases at V and 4 bases at J, with 15 bases in the middle. Germline CDR1 PRHDT, CDR2 FYEKMQ (reference sequence). The CDR3 loop is CASSSLSQGPDTQYF. The DNA of the CDR3 is TGTGCCAGCAGCTCCCTCTCCCAGGGTCCAGATACGCAGTATTTT.

In its sample, this clone was seen once. CDR3 in DNA: TGTGCCAGCCAAGATGACAGCCATCGGCAGTACTTC. Encoded protein: CASQDDSHRQYF. The chain is built from TRBV28 and TRBJ2-7; a weak D match, TRBD1 (5 bases). The CDR3 spans 12 residues. V was clipped by 8 bases and J by 9 bases, with 17 bases between them. Looked up from germline, CDR1 is MDHEN and CDR2 is SYDVKM.

The chain carries TRBV11-2 and TRBJ2-1, with TRBD2 matching 7 bases. The CDR3 is made up of 13 amino acids. Looked up from germline, CDR1 is SGHAT and CDR2 is FQNNGV. Losses at the gene ends were 5 bases for V and 8 bases for J; bases not matched to a gene: 6. The CDR3, as DNA: TGTGCCAGCAGCACCCGGACTAGAGATGAGCAGTTCTTC. Its protein is CASSTRTRDEQFF.

This sequence joins TRBV30 and TRBJ1-5; tentative D call: TRBD1 (5 bases). V lost 7 bases to trimming and J lost 0 bases, with 10 bases between them. The CDR3 runs 13 residues. CDR1 GTSNPN and CDR2 SVGIG come from the germline V gene (reference sequence). CDR3 loop: CALSTDSNQPQHF. The CDR3 bases are TGTGCCTTATCGACAGATAGCAATCAGCCCCAGCATTTT.

This clone was observed a single time. Because it lacks the conserved phenylalanine or tryptophan at the end, this CDR3 is likely a read error. The limits of the CDR3 on the DNA are not certain, so only TCRdb's listed CDR3 is given. The chain couples TRBV16 to TRBJ2-7; the table's D call, TRBD1, has no DNA check behind it. Germline V gene lookup returns CDR1 KGHSY and CDR2 FQNENV. Inclusive of both ends, the CDR3 amounts to 13 amino acids. This CDR3 is CASSHYTGTGLIA.

The V gene is TRBV29-1, the J gene TRBJ2-7; D possibly corresponds to TRBD1 (6 bases). CDR3 length: 16 amino acids. With 3 bases removed from V and 0 bases from J, the gap between germline ends came to 18 bases. The germline CDR1 and CDR2 sequences are SQVTM and ANQGSEA. The CDR3 nucleotides read TGCAGCGTTGAGGGGGCCCGCCGGCTGAGCTCCTACGAGCAGTACTTC. Translation gives CSVEGARRLSSYEQYF.

A note on this clone: Different DNA sequences within this sample yield the same CDR3. The CDR3 region has the DNA TGTGCCAGCAGTGAGCGGGGCGGTAACACTGAAGCTTTCTTT. Translated, it gives CASSERGGNTEAFF. The J gene is TRBJ1-1, the V gene TRBV2; D possibly corresponds to TRBD1 (5 bases). The CDR3 totals 14 residues. V shed 3 bases and J shed 2 bases, with 10 bases lying between them. CDR1 and CDR2 from the germline V gene are SNHLY and FYNNEI.

V is TRBV4-1 and J is TRBJ2-3, with 11 bases identical to TRBD2. Germline V lookup: CDR1 MGHRA, CDR2 YSYEKL. There are 16 residues in the CDR3. V gave up 1 base and J gave up 3 bases; unmatched junction bases: 3. The CDR3: CASSQVPSGGTDTQYF. In nucleotides, the CDR3 is TGCGCCAGCAGCCAAGTTCCTAGCGGGGGGACAGATACGCAGTATTTT.

This clone was counted a single time. J is TRBJ1-6 and V is TRBV13, with 9 bases aligning to TRBD1. Germline V CDR1 and CDR2: PRHDT, FYEKMQ (reference sequence). Unmatched junction bases numbered 12, after V lost 4 bases and J lost 8 bases. This CDR3 is 17 amino acids long. The CDR3 reads CASSSYGPGQGDSPLHF. In DNA, the CDR3 is TGTGCCAGCAGCTCTTATGGGCCGGGACAGGGAGATTCACCCCTCCACTTT.

The V and J genes are TRBV7-9 and TRBJ2-5; no reliable D call. In germline, CDR1 is SEHNR, CDR2 FQNEAQ (reference sequence). The CDR3 loop spans 14 amino acids. The ends were cut back, 5 bases at V and 0 bases at J, with 10 bases in the middle. The CDR3 loop reads CASSGTDNQETQYF. The CDR3 DNA is TGTGCCAGCAGCGGAACAGACAACCAAGAGACCCAGTACTTC.

The chain combines TRBV4-2 with TRBJ1-4; D is undetermined. The CDR3 consists of 15 residues. V dropped 0 bases and J dropped 3 bases, with 8 bases sitting between them. Germline CDR1 LGHNA, CDR2 YNFKEQ. The CDR3 DNA reads as TGTGCCAGCAGCCAAGATATTTCAGCTAATGAAAAACTGTTTTTT. Its protein is CASSQDISANEKLFF.

The chain links TRBV28 to TRBJ1-2; 8 nucleotides match TRBD1. Trimming at V came to 6 bases and at J to 7 bases, leaving 19 bases not matched to a gene. CDR3 size: 17 residues. Germline V gene sequence: CDR1 MDHEN, CDR2 SYDVKM. CDR3 nucleotide sequence: TGTGCCAGCAGGCCCCCGGGACAGGTAACAAGTCTCCGTGGCTACACCTTC. It encodes CASRPPGQVTSLRGYTF.

The chain is built from TRBV7-2 and TRBJ2-7; weak D call: TRBD2 (5 bases). V dropped 4 bases and J dropped 1 base, with 11 bases sitting between them. CDR3 size: 14 residues. CDR1 and CDR2 (germline): SGHTA, FQGNSA. The CDR3 loop is CASSYRTGSYEQYF. CDR3 nucleotides: TGTGCCAGCAGCTACCGGACGGGGTCCTACGAGCAGTACTTC.

The V gene is TRBV30, the J gene TRBJ2-3; 8 nucleotides agree with TRBD2. This CDR3 is built from 15 residues. The germline gives CDR1 GTSNPN, CDR2 SVGIG (reference sequence). V shed 3 bases, J shed 2 bases, and the junction held 7 bases outside the gene matches. The CDR3 reads CAWSGGSGNTDTQYF. The CDR3 bases are TGTGCCTGGAGCGGGGGTAGCGGGAACACAGATACGCAGTATTTT.

A single count supports this clone. The chain is built from TRBV7-9 and TRBJ2-7, with 7 bases matching TRBD1. The CDR3 runs to 13 residues. Per germline, CDR1 SEHNR and CDR2 FQNEAQ (reference sequence). V lost 5 bases to trimming and J lost 2 bases; unmatched junction nucleotides: 3. This CDR3 reads CASSGQAAYEQYF. The CDR3, as DNA: TGTGCCAGCAGCGGACAGGCCGCCTACGAGCAGTACTTC.

This chain uses TRBV6-1 with TRBJ1-3; D remains ambiguous. Trimming cost V 8 bases and J 1 base, with 15 bases left between them. This CDR3 has 15 residues. The germline V gene has CDR1 MNHNS and CDR2 SASEGT. CDR3 sequence: CASLRSYQSGNTIYF. Written as DNA, the CDR3 is TGTGCCAGCTTGCGGAGTTATCAGTCTGGAAACACCATATATTTT.

The rearrangement uses TRBV5-4 and TRBJ2-2; TRBD1 aligns across 9 bases. Germline assignment: CDR1 SGHNT and CDR2 YYREEE (reference sequence). V shed 4 bases, J shed 6 bases, and the junction held 13 bases outside the gene matches. There are 17 residues in the CDR3. The CDR3 nucleotides read TGTGCCAGCAGCCCGTCCCGGGACAGGGCATTCGCCGGGGAGCTGTTTTTT. This sequence encodes CASSPSRDRAFAGELFF.

This CDR3 reads CASSQLLGGEQYF. The CDR3 nucleotides are TGCGCCAGCAGCCAACTCCTAGGGGGCGAGCAGTACTTC. V and J are TRBV4-1 and TRBJ2-7, with D maybe TRBD1 (6 bases). This CDR3 is built from 13 residues. Germline CDR1 and CDR2: MGHRA and YSYEKL. The V end was cut by 2 bases, the J end by 6 bases, with 11 bases between.

This clone was observed a few times. The chain employs TRBV25-1 and TRBJ2-2, with 7 bases aligning to TRBD1. This CDR3 is 16 amino acids long. V shed 4 bases and J 4 bases; nucleotides not matched to a gene: 9. Germline lookup yields CDR1 MGHDK and CDR2 SYGVNS. The DNA for the CDR3 is TGTGCCAGCAGTGGGATTCACGGGACAGCCACCGGGGAGCTGTTTTTT. Its protein is CASSGIHGTATGELFF.

The chain employs TRBV5-4 and TRBJ2-7; no reliable D call. The CDR3 has 14 amino acids. The germline CDR1 and CDR2 sequences are SGHNT and YYREEE (reference sequence). The V end was cut by 3 bases, the J end by 2 bases, with 12 bases between. CDR3 sequence reads: CASSSISTPYEQYF. CDR3 nucleotides: TGTGCCAGCAGCTCTATTTCTACCCCCTACGAGCAGTACTTC.

This chain joins TRBV9 and TRBJ2-2, with 7 nucleotides matching TRBD1. V was clipped by 2 bases and J by 5 bases; unmatched bases: 6. Looked up from germline, CDR1 is SGDLS and CDR2 is YYNGEE. The CDR3 sequence is 15 residues long. The CDR3 is CASSVSQGYTGELFF. The DNA for the CDR3 is TGTGCCAGCAGCGTCTCACAGGGGTATACCGGGGAGCTGTTTTTT. The full variable domain, completed using reference TRBV9 and TRBJ2-2, is DSGVTQTPKHLITATGQRVTLRCSPRSGDLSVYWYQQSLDQGLQFLIQYYNGEERAKGNILERFSAQQFPDLHSELNLSSLELGDSALYFCASSVSQGYTGELFFGEGSRLTVL.

In this sample, this clone turned up a few times. The rearrangement joins TRBV6-6 to TRBJ2-1, with 8 bases matching TRBD2. Germline trimming cut 2 bases from V and 2 bases from J; bases unmatched to any gene: 5. The CDR3 spans 16 residues. Germline V gives CDR1 MNHNY, CDR2 SVGAGI (reference sequence). In DNA, the CDR3 is TGTGCCAGCAGTTACCCCGGGACTAGGCCCTACAATGAGCAGTTCTTC. The encoded protein is CASSYPGTRPYNEQFF.

The chain combines TRBV15 with TRBJ2-1; 11 nucleotides match TRBD2. From germline, CDR1 is LNHNV and CDR2 YYDKDF (reference sequence). CDR3 length equals 17 residues. J was trimmed by 8 bases and V by 1 base; bases with no gene match: 10. This CDR3 is CATSRATASGRIHEQFF. As DNA, the CDR3 is TGTGCCACCAGCAGAGCGACCGCTAGCGGGAGGATCCATGAGCAGTTCTTC.

The CDR3 region is CASSRNRGRAFF. The CDR3 DNA reads TGTGCCAGCAGCCGAAACAGGGGACGAGCTTTCTTT. V usage is TRBV11-2 and J usage is TRBJ1-1, with 7 bases aligning to TRBD1. J lost 10 bases, V lost 5 bases, and 7 bases had no gene match. The V gene's germline CDR1 is SGHAT and CDR2 FQNNGV. CDR3 length: 12 amino acids.

The rearrangement joins TRBV2 to TRBJ1-3, with no clear D. V was cut by 2 bases and J by 5 bases, with 10 bases left in between. The germline V gene encodes CDR1 SNHLY and CDR2 FYNNEI. The CDR3 extends over 14 amino acids. This CDR3 reads CASSESTSRNTIYF. CDR3 sequence (DNA): TGTGCCAGCAGTGAATCGACTTCCCGAAACACCATATATTTT.